This paragraph reports one T cell receptor beta chain. Sequencing was performed with immunoSEQ multiplex PCR; in TCRdb, only in-frame clones are kept and a portion is missing. The data hold under 85,000 clones, with about 91% observed a single time. The record originates from a study of technical replicates of blood from a handful of donors. Germline V lookup: CDR1 SGHAT, CDR2 FQNNGV. CDR3 length: 16 residues. The V and J ends lost 5 bases and 5 bases, in that order; junction bases with no gene match: 10. This clonotype was sampled from a human donor in good health. Some clones in this sample may be carry-over from other donors' samples. Sequencing was carried out using T cells isolated from PBMCs. The V call is TRBV11-2, the J call TRBJ2-5, with 11 nucleotides matching TRBD2. CDR3 in amino acids: CASSLSGRAVDETQYF. Here the CDR3 DNA reads TGTGCCAGCAGCCTTAGCGGGAGGGCCGTGGATGAGACCCAGTACTTC.